This T cell receptor beta chain was captured by sequencing in a study of cytomegalovirus exposure and HLA in healthy donors. On the study more broadly: Unique TCR beta sequences numbering 120 million or so came from 150 million to 200 million T cells in an earlier analysis. Regarding the study as a whole: Sequence variants that were highly shared formed a cluster that was likely a sequencing artifact.

The CDR3 contains 15 residues. CDR1 is LGHNA, CDR2 YSLEER, per germline. The V end was cut by 1 base, the J end by 0 bases, with 10 bases between. Concerning this clone itself: Antigen: not known.

The study ran its PCR with 60 Vbeta and 13 Jbeta primers. Produced via immunoSEQ multiplex PCR; TCRdb's table is partial and in-frame only. The sample has 150,000 to 200,000 clones, about four fifths seen once. The chain employs TRBV4-3 and TRBJ2-7; D not resolved. Material: PBMCs. The receptor was derived from a male donor in good health and CMV-seropositive. The CDR3 region is CASSQGRVSSYEQYF. In nucleotides, the CDR3 is TGCGCCAGCAGCCAAGGTCGGGTTAGCTCCTACGAGCAGTACTTC.